The 27 T cell receptor beta chains below come from one sample, sequenced in a study of blood T cells in healthy people across ages. A second PCR, run for about 6 to 11 cycles, used a sample-barcoded 5' primer plus a J-beta primer mix. Via MiXCR, TCRdb re-called the 5' RACE reads, giving one row per CDR3 protein. The sample has around 500,000 distinct CDR3 sequences, 45% to 55% seen once. Sequenced input: blood. These receptors were taken from a man older than 75 in good health.

The chain is built from TRBV2 and TRBJ1-2; 9 bases fit TRBD1. Germline CDR1 reads SNHLY; CDR2 reads FYNNEI. This CDR3 region has 13 residues. V lost 8 bases to trimming and J lost 6 bases; unmatched junction nucleotides: 7. DNA for the CDR3: TGTGCCAGCCAAATAGGACAGGGGAATGGCTACACCTTC. Translated, it gives CASQIGQGNGYTF.

J is TRBJ2-7 and V is TRBV3-1; D unclear. Germline V gene data show CDR1 as LGHDT and CDR2 as YNNKEL (reference sequence). CDR3 size: 14 residues. V was pared by 2 bases and J by 3 bases, with 11 bases between. The CDR3: CASSQSLGGYEQYF. Written as DNA, the CDR3 is TGTGCCAGCAGCCAAAGCTTGGGTGGCTACGAGCAGTACTTC.

The J gene is TRBJ2-4, the V gene TRBV20-1; 7 nucleotides align to TRBD1. The J call may be mistaken, given a closer DNA end match to TRBJ2-5. The CDR3 contains 13 residues. Looked up from germline, CDR1 is DFQATT and CDR2 is SNEGSKA (reference sequence). CDR3 region: CSPDRDGEETQYF. In DNA form, the CDR3 reads TGCAGTCCTGACAGGGACGGGGAAGAGACCCAGTACTTC.

The CDR3 here is CASSQAIDRGYGYTF. The CDR3 DNA reads TGCGCCAGCAGCCAAGCCATCGACAGGGGCTATGGCTACACCTTC. V is TRBV4-3 and J is TRBJ1-2, with 8 bases lining up with TRBD1. V lost 1 base to trimming and J lost 4 bases; unmatched junction nucleotides: 5. The CDR3 loop spans 15 amino acids. The germline gives CDR1 LGHNA, CDR2 YSLEER.

The chain has TRBV4-3 and TRBJ2-1; no clear D gene. The CDR3 length is 14 residues. Per the germline V gene, CDR1 is LGHNA and CDR2 is YSLEER. Trimming left V 8 bases short and J 8 bases short, with 19 bases between. The CDR3 here is CASRHYLFLDEQFF. The DNA for the CDR3 is TGCGCCAGCCGGCACTATCTCTTTCTGGATGAGCAGTTCTTC.

The genes are TRBV9 and TRBJ1-3, with D possibly TRBD1 on 6 matching bases. The CDR3 runs to 15 residues. The V end lost 0 bases, the J end lost 0 bases, and 7 bases lay between the germline ends. CDR1 and CDR2 from the germline V gene are SGDLS and YYNGEE. CDR3 bases: TGTGCCAGCAGCGTAGAGGACAGCTCTGGAAACACCATATATTTT. This encodes CASSVEDSSGNTIYF.

This chain joins TRBV29-1 and TRBJ2-3, with D perhaps matching TRBD1 (5 bases). This CDR3 spans 15 amino acids. The V and J ends lost 8 bases and 1 base respectively, with 19 bases between them. CDR1 is SQVTM, CDR2 ANQGSEA, per germline. The CDR3: CSSNQGRAGTDTQYF. As DNA, the CDR3 is TGCAGCTCCAACCAGGGCAGGGCGGGCACAGATACGCAGTATTTT.

This chain links TRBV7-3 with TRBJ2-5; the D is unclear. Trimming removed 5 bases from V and 0 bases from J, with 10 bases in between. There are 14 residues in the CDR3. Germline CDR1 is SGHTA and CDR2 is FQGTGA. The CDR3 region has the DNA TGTGCCAGCAGCCCCTCCCGGGACCAAGAGACCCAGTACTTC. Its translation is CASSPSRDQETQYF.

Notes on this clonotype: The junction departs from the called germline gene at one end, perhaps through a read error. The V gene is TRBV5-1, the J gene TRBJ1-1; D unclear. The CDR3 consists of 14 residues. Per germline, CDR1 SGHRS and CDR2 YFSETQ. CDR3 region: CASSLVGENTEAFF. The CDR3 DNA reads TGTGCCAGCAGCTTAGTCGGCGAGAACACTGAAGCTTTCTTT.

The chain links TRBV12-3 or TRBV12-4 to TRBJ2-1, with 7 bases identical to TRBD2. Unmatched junction bases numbered 9, after V lost 6 bases and J lost 4 bases. This CDR3 spans 15 amino acids. The CDR3 loop reads CASSLLGLTYNEQFF. CDR3 nucleotide sequence: TGTGCCAGCAGCCTACTGGGACTAACATACAATGAGCAGTTCTTC.

The chain recombines TRBV20-1 with TRBJ2-3, with D perhaps matching TRBD1 or TRBD2 (6 bases each). CDR3 length: 15 residues. The V end was cut by 6 bases, the J end by 8 bases, with 24 bases between. Germline lookup yields CDR1 DFQATT and CDR2 SNEGSKA (reference sequence). DNA of the CDR3: TGCAGTGCGCCCCCCGGGGGCTCTGCGGCAGGTACGCAGTATTTT. The encoded protein is CSAPPGGSAAGTQYF.

This clonotype turned up a few times. The junction does not match germline at one end; this may be a read error. J is TRBJ2-5 and V is TRBV6-5, with unresolved D. The CDR3 runs to 13 residues. Germline CDR1 MNHEY, CDR2 SVGAGI. CDR3 sequence (DNA): TGTGCCAGCAGACCCCCGGGTCAAGTGACCCAGTACTTC. This translates into CASRPPGQVTQYF.

This clonotype was picked up many times. V is TRBV7-9 and J is TRBJ2-1, with D unresolved. CDR3 length: 13 amino acids. With 2 bases removed from V and 6 bases from J, the gap between germline ends came to 8 bases. Germline CDR1 SEHNR, CDR2 FQNEAQ (reference sequence). The CDR3: CASSLSPVNEQFF. The CDR3 DNA follows: TGTGCCAGCAGCTTATCACCGGTCAATGAGCAGTTCTTC.

The chain is built from TRBV20-1 and TRBJ2-3, with D unresolved. The CDR3 is 13 residues long. CDR1 is DFQATT, CDR2 SNEGSKA, per germline (reference sequence). V was trimmed by 8 bases and J by 5 bases, leaving 17 bases between them. The CDR3 region is CSSGRIVGDTQYF. The CDR3 bases are TGCAGTTCGGGTAGGATAGTCGGAGATACGCAGTATTTT.

This clonotype was recorded once. The V and J genes are TRBV20-1 and TRBJ1-4, with a tentative D call TRBD1 (5 bases). Trimming removed 3 bases from V and 8 bases from J, with 19 bases in between. Germline V gene sequence: CDR1 DFQATT, CDR2 SNEGSKA (reference sequence). This CDR3 is 15 amino acids long. CDR3 coding DNA: TGCAGTGCTAGGAATGCCGGGGCGCCGTACGAAAAACTGTTTTTT. It specifies CSARNAGAPYEKLFF.

This chain uses TRBV5-1 with TRBJ2-5, with no clear D. The germline V gene has CDR1 SGHRS and CDR2 YFSETQ. The CDR3 contains 14 residues. The ends were cut back, 2 bases at V and 2 bases at J, with 10 bases in the middle. The CDR3 is CASSFWQTQETQYF. The CDR3 DNA is TGCGCCAGCAGCTTCTGGCAGACACAAGAGACCCAGTACTTC.

This chain connects TRBV7-2 to TRBJ2-2; D possibly matches TRBD1 or TRBD2 (5 bases each). Germline V lookup: CDR1 SGHTA, CDR2 FQGNSA. V was pared by 5 bases and J by 0 bases, with 13 bases between. The CDR3 spans 16 residues. The CDR3 protein is CASSVRDGTNTGELFF. The CDR3 DNA sequence: TGTGCCAGCAGCGTCCGGGACGGAACGAACACCGGGGAGCTGTTTTTT.

This sequence joins TRBV10-3 and TRBJ2-1; D call uncertain. Between the trimmed V and J ends, which lost 4 bases and 8 bases, there was a span of 15 bases. Germline-derived CDR1 and CDR2 are ENHRY and SYGVKD. The CDR3 sequence is 14 residues long. The CDR3 DNA reads as TGTGCCATCAGTGGAAGAGCCCCACCCGATGAGCAGTTCTTC. It encodes CAISGRAPPDEQFF.

V is TRBV5-6 and J is TRBJ2-5, with 9 positions matching TRBD2. Germline CDR1 and CDR2: SGHDT and YYEEEE. V was pared by 1 base and J by 5 bases, with 9 bases of the junction left unmatched. This CDR3 has 16 amino acids. For the CDR3, the DNA is TGTGCCAGCAGCTTGTTCCCAGCGGGGGGACGGGAGACCCAGTACTTC. Translated: CASSLFPAGGRETQYF. The variable domain in full, with the rest retrieved from reference TRBV5-6 and TRBJ2-5, is DAGVTQSPTHLIKTRGQQVTLRCSPKSGHDTVSWYQQALGQGPQFIFQYYEEEERQRGNFPDRFSGHQFPNYSSELNVNALLLGDSALYLCASSLFPAGGRETQYFGPGTRLLVL.

The table lists this clonotype with a count of one. V is TRBV30 and J is TRBJ2-7, with TRBD1 identical over 7 bases. Germline-derived CDR1 and CDR2 are GTSNPN and SVGIG (reference sequence). The V gene end was trimmed by 5 bases and the J gene end by 5 bases; junction bases not matched to a gene: 3. This CDR3 has 11 amino acids. DNA for the CDR3: TGTGCCTGGGAGACAGGGAACGAGCAGTACTTC. Translating gives CAWETGNEQYF.

The gene calls are TRBV5-8 and TRBJ2-1, with 11 bases matching TRBD2. Germline V gene data show CDR1 as SGHTS and CDR2 as YDEGEE. The V and J ends lost 2 bases and 6 bases, in that order; junction bases with no gene match: 7. This CDR3 has 16 residues. The CDR3 coding sequence is TGTGCCAGCAGCTTTTTTTTAGCGGGGGGGGGCAATGAGCAGTTCTTC. It translates to CASSFFLAGGGNEQFF.

The chain has TRBV10-3 and TRBJ2-3; D tentatively reads TRBD1 or TRBD2 (5 bases each). Between the trimmed V and J ends, which lost 4 bases and 4 bases, there was a span of 18 bases. There are 16 residues in the CDR3. The germline gives CDR1 ENHRY, CDR2 SYGVKD. The CDR3 reads CAISARAAGSPDTQYF. The CDR3 region has the DNA TGTGCCATCAGTGCGCGGGCCGCAGGGTCCCCAGATACGCAGTATTTT.

V gene TRBV11-2 combines with J gene TRBJ2-3, with TRBD2 matching over 15 bases. The germline V gene has CDR1 SGHAT and CDR2 FQNNGV. After removal of 4 bases from V and 4 bases from J, the junction contained 18 bases not matched to a gene. The CDR3 length is 21 residues. The CDR3 DNA sequence: TGTGCCAGCAGCTCAATCCTTATTACGAGGACTAGCGGGAGGGGGGCAGATACGCAGTATTTT. Translating gives CASSSILITRTSGRGADTQYF.

This chain connects TRBV15 to TRBJ2-5; D is uncertain. Germline CDR1 reads LNHNV; CDR2 reads YYDKDF (reference sequence). With 1 base removed from V and 5 bases from J, the gap between germline ends came to 11 bases. CDR3 length equals 14 residues. The CDR3 here is CATSRGPPPETQYF. The CDR3 DNA is TGTGCCACCAGCAGAGGACCGCCTCCGGAGACCCAGTACTTC.

The rearrangement links TRBV12-5 to TRBJ2-5; the D is unclear. This CDR3 comprises 11 residues. The V end lost 3 bases, the J end lost 5 bases, and 4 bases lay between the germline ends. Germline V gene lookup returns CDR1 LGHNT and CDR2 FRNRAP. The chain's CDR3 is CASGFTETQYF. Written as DNA, the CDR3 is TGTGCTAGTGGTTTCACCGAGACCCAGTACTTC.

The rearrangement joins TRBV20-1 to TRBJ2-7, with 10 positions matching TRBD1. This CDR3 comprises 14 residues. V lost 6 bases, J lost 3 bases, and 8 bases stayed unmatched. Germline V gene data show CDR1 as DFQATT and CDR2 as SNEGSKA (reference sequence). In nucleotides, the CDR3 is TGCAGTGCCATCTCGACAGGGGGCCTCTACGAGCAGTACTTC. Residues: CSAISTGGLYEQYF.

The chain carries TRBV12-3 or TRBV12-4 and TRBJ1-1; unclear D gene. The V end was cut by 5 bases, the J end by 5 bases, with 9 bases between. The CDR3 runs 12 residues. As DNA, the CDR3 is TGTGCCAGCAGTGCCCATGCGACTGAAGCTTTCTTT. Translating it yields CASSAHATEAFF.